This T cell receptor (beta chain) was sequenced during a study of blood T cell repertoires in COVID-19. About the research overall: Some COVID-19 samples were acute and others convalescent; all came from the United States, Italy and Spain. The analysed material was cDNA or gDNA that came from T cells, B-cell-depleted T cells, or PBMCs.

In the original workflow: Reference gene primer amplification yielded estimated nucleated cell counts. This table comes from immunoSEQ multiplex PCR, and its TCRdb copy is limited to in-frame clones, with some not included. V, J and clone size were drawn from that table, and D and trimming were deduced from the DNA. This table holds roughly 200,000 clones, approximately 85% found once. The CDR3 spans 13 residues. Germline loops: CDR1 SGDLS, CDR2 YYNGEE. V was clipped by 2 bases and J by 5 bases; unmatched bases: 2. This chain joins TRBV9 and TRBJ2-7; 9 nucleotides match TRBD2. The receptor was isolated from a human donor with active or convalescent COVID-19. The donor label of this sample is uncertain. Source material: peripheral blood. The CDR3 loop is CASSVSGSDEQYF. In nucleotides, the CDR3 is TGTGCCAGCAGCGTTAGCGGGAGTGACGAGCAGTACTTC.